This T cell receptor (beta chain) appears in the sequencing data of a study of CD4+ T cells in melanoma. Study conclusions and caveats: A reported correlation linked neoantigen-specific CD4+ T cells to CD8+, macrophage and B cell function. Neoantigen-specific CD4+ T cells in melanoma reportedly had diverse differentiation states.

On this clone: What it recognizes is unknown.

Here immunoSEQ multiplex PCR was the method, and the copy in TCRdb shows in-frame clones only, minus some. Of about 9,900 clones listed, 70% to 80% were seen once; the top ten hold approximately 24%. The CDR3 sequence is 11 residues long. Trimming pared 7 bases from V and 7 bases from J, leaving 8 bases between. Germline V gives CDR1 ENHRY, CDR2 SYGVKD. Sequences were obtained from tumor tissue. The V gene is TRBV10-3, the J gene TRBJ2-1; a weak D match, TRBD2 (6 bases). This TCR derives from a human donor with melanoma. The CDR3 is CAITGGNEQFF. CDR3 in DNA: TGTGCCATCACCGGGGGAAATGAGCAGTTCTTC.